Sequencing of this T cell receptor beta chain was carried out in a study of spatial heterogeneity in lung cancer. The time point: sample taken at primary tumor resection. Germline-derived CDR1 and CDR2 are SGDLS and YYNGEE. The CDR3 length is 14 residues. V lost 0 bases, J lost 7 bases, and 10 bases lay in between. TCR cDNA molecules were tagged individually, and each one carried a unique molecular identifier. TCRdb redid the calling of the 5' RACE reads with MiXCR, one entry per CDR3 protein. The sample has roughly 79,000 distinct CDR3 sequences, 8% seen once. This clonotype was recorded at least ten times.

The sample in question was PBMCs, obtained at surgery. This rearrangement joins TRBV9 to TRBJ2-2; D is unresolved. The source is a male donor with early-stage non-small cell lung cancer. The CDR3 coding sequence is TGTGCCAGCAGCGTAGAGGATAATAGCGGGGAGCTGTTTTTT. Translation: CASSVEDNSGELFF.